These 28 T cell receptor beta chains were all obtained from the same sample, sequenced in a study of CD4 and CD8 cells across lung adenocarcinoma regions. One entry per CDR3 protein results from TCRdb running MiXCR on the PCR reads. Of 3,000 to 4,500 distinct CDR3 sequences in the sample, around 69% were seen once. The specimen sequenced was CD4+ T cells from the margin of a lung tumor. Every receptor here comes from a male donor with lung adenocarcinoma. The CD4 and CD8 labels of this study may be unreliable.

The CDR3 coding sequence is TGTGCCAGCAGTAGGCAGGCAAAAGAGACGCAGTACTTC. This encodes CASSRQAKETQYF. This chain links TRBV6-1 with TRBJ2-3; D uncertain. The J call may be in error: the DNA end matches TRBJ2-7 better. This CDR3 region has 13 residues. CDR1 and CDR2 (germline): MNHNS, SASEGT.

CDR3 loop: CASSSGPRARGETQYF. For the CDR3, the DNA is TGTGCCAGCAGTTCTGGCCCCCGAGCTAGGGGAGAGACCCAGTACTTC. V and J are TRBV6-5 and TRBJ2-1; TRBD1 might be the D (5 bases). Judging by the DNA end, TRBJ2-5 fits better; the J call may be wrong. Germline CDR1 MNHEY, CDR2 SVGAGI. This CDR3 contains 16 residues.

The V call is TRBV11-1, the J call TRBJ2-5; 11 positions match TRBD2. The end of the DNA aligns better with TRBJ2-7, so the J call may be wrong. In germline, CDR1 is SGHAT, CDR2 FQDESV (reference sequence). This CDR3 region has 15 residues. CDR3 nucleotide sequence: TGTGCCAGCAGCCAGATAGCGGGAGGGCTTTACGAGCAGTACTTC. This encodes CASSQIAGGLYEQYF.

The chain joins TRBV6-1 to TRBJ1-2; D gene uncertain. CDR1 and CDR2 (germline): MNHNS, SASEGT. Trimming pared 0 bases from V and 4 bases from J, leaving 6 bases between. The CDR3 is 13 amino acids. CDR3 sequence: CASSEAGGYGYTF. The CDR3 DNA reads TGTGCCAGCAGTGAAGCGGGCGGCTATGGCTACACCTTC.

In its sample, this clonotype ranks as large. This sequence joins TRBV25-1 and TRBJ2-2; 8 bases fit TRBD2. CDR3 length: 16 amino acids. Germline assignment: CDR1 MGHDK and CDR2 SYGVNS. The V segment lost 5 bases and the J segment 7 bases; nucleotides outside the gene matches: 12. CDR3 residues: CASSLSSGTVGGELFF. DNA of the CDR3: TGTGCCAGCAGTTTGAGTAGCGGGACGGTCGGCGGGGAGCTGTTTTTT.

This clonotype was recorded only once. The rearrangement uses TRBV6-1 and TRBJ1-5; 7 nucleotides match TRBD1. The CDR3 consists of 15 residues. CDR1 is MNHNS, CDR2 SASEGT, per germline. V trimming: 5 bases; J trimming: 3 bases; junction bases outside the gene matches: 7. CDR3 residues: CASSKTGEANQPQHF. The DNA for the CDR3 is TGTGCCAGCAGTAAAACAGGGGAAGCCAATCAGCCCCAGCATTTT.

The chain couples TRBV6-1 to TRBJ2-2, with TRBD1 matching 9 bases. This CDR3 comprises 15 residues. Germline CDR1 is MNHNS and CDR2 is SASEGT. The J segment lost 3 bases and the V segment lost 5 bases, leaving 4 bases of the junction unmatched. The CDR3, as DNA: TGTGCCAGCAGTACCGGACAGGGGTACACCGGGGAGCTGTTTTTT. Its translation: CASSTGQGYTGELFF.

This clonotype is large. The chain recombines TRBV6-5 with TRBJ2-3, with TRBD1 matching 8 bases. The germline gives CDR1 MNHEY, CDR2 SVGAGI. The CDR3 is made up of 15 amino acids. V shed 2 bases and J 5 bases; nucleotides not matched to a gene: 6. As DNA, the CDR3 is TGTGCCAGCAGTTACGCAGAGACAGGGGTAGATACGCAGTATTTT. Protein product: CASSYAETGVDTQYF.

The chain links TRBV6-1 to TRBJ1-2; 7 nucleotides match TRBD1. The germline CDR1 and CDR2 sequences are MNHNS and SASEGT. The CDR3 is made up of 15 amino acids. V shed 0 bases and J 4 bases; nucleotides not matched to a gene: 5. CDR3 nucleotide sequence: TGTGCCAGCAGTGAAGCACCGACAGGGAGCTATGGCTACACCTTC. Translated: CASSEAPTGSYGYTF.

The genes are TRBV7-8 and TRBJ2-1; 10 positions agree with TRBD2. This CDR3 is built from 15 residues. The germline V gene encodes CDR1 SGHVS and CDR2 FQNEAQ. With V trimmed by 6 bases and J by 10 bases, 12 bases remained unmatched. In DNA, the CDR3 is TGTGCCAGCAGTTTCTTAGCGGGAGGTCCCGACGAGCAGTTCTTC. This sequence encodes CASSFLAGGPDEQFF.

The chain couples TRBV7-9 to TRBJ1-4, with D possibly matching TRBD1 (5 bases). Looked up from germline, CDR1 is SEHNR and CDR2 is FQNEAQ (reference sequence). The CDR3 has 13 amino acids. Trimming took 4 bases from V and 8 from J, leaving 11 bases between them. This CDR3 reads CASSSAWGEKLFF. The CDR3 bases are TGTGCCAGCAGCTCCGCCTGGGGCGAAAAACTGTTTTTT.

J is TRBJ2-1 and V is TRBV27; the match to TRBD1 covers 9 bases. The J call may be wrong; the DNA end is better matched by TRBJ2-7. From germline, CDR1 is MNHEY and CDR2 SMNVEV (reference sequence). CDR3 length equals 17 residues. The CDR3 region is CASSLLPGQGGRDEQYF. The DNA for the CDR3 is TGTGCCAGCAGTTTGCTGCCGGGACAGGGAGGACGGGATGAGCAGTACTTC.

V gene TRBV7-2 combines with J gene TRBJ2-5; 9 bases line up with TRBD2. The trim removed 0 bases at V and 2 bases at J, leaving 16 bases unmatched. In germline, CDR1 is SGHTA, CDR2 FQGNSA. This CDR3 region has 20 residues. The CDR3 nucleotides are TGTGCCAGCAGCTTAGCCCTGGGGGTAACGGGACTAGCCACACAAGAGACCCAGTACTTC. It specifies CASSLALGVTGLATQETQYF.

V usage is TRBV6-1 and J usage is TRBJ2-1, with 12 bases matching TRBD2. This CDR3 region has 15 residues. The germline CDR1 and CDR2 sequences are MNHNS and SASEGT. V lost 4 bases and J lost 10; bases outside the gene matches: 8. As DNA, the CDR3 is TGTGCCAGCAGTGGTCGGACTAGCGGGAAACCCGAGCAGTTCTTC. It encodes CASSGRTSGKPEQFF.

A single count supports this clonotype. CDR3 residues: CASSDGVGGGRSETQYF. The CDR3 region has the DNA TGCGCCAGCAGTGATGGGGTGGGAGGGGGCAGGAGTGAGACCCAGTACTTC. The chain has TRBV10-2 and TRBJ2-4; either TRBD1 or TRBD2 may supply D (7 bases each). The J call may be wrong; the DNA end is better matched by TRBJ2-5. This CDR3 has 17 residues. CDR1 WSHSY and CDR2 SAAADI come from the germline V gene.

CDR3: CASSYRRDNEQFF. DNA for the CDR3: TGTGCCAGCAGTTACCGCAGGGACAATGAGCAGTTCTTC. The chain employs TRBV6-5 and TRBJ2-1; the D gene is possibly TRBD1 (5 bases). V dropped 2 bases and J dropped 5 bases, with 7 bases sitting between them. The germline V gene has CDR1 MNHEY and CDR2 SVGAGI. The CDR3 runs 13 residues.

The chain carries TRBV7-2 and TRBJ2-3; 8 bases agree with TRBD1. Germline CDR1 SGHTA, CDR2 FQGNSA. V shed 1 base and J 3 bases; nucleotides not matched to a gene: 3. The CDR3 sequence is 15 residues long. In nucleotides, the CDR3 is TGTGCCAGCAGCTTAGTCGGACAGGGTACAGATACGCAGTATTTT. It translates to CASSLVGQGTDTQYF.

Regarding this clonotype: At one end, the junction sequence differs from germline, possibly due to a read error. V is TRBV6-8 and J is TRBJ1-6, with TRBD1 matching over 8 bases. Germline V gene sequence: CDR1 MNHGY, CDR2 SAAAGT. The CDR3 sequence is 15 residues long. DNA of the CDR3: TGTGCCAGCAGTTATTTGGAACAGGGGGAAGAGACCACGTACTTT. Translation: CASSYLEQGEETTYF.

V and J are TRBV6-1 and TRBJ2-5; 11 bases map to TRBD2. Matching the DNA end better, TRBJ2-7 makes the J call doubtful. Germline CDR1 is MNHNS and CDR2 is SASEGT. This CDR3 contains 16 residues. The CDR3 protein is CASSPTSGSWGNEQYF. The CDR3 DNA follows: TGTGCCAGCAGTCCAACTAGCGGGAGTTGGGGCAACGAGCAGTACTTC.

V gene TRBV6-1 combines with J gene TRBJ2-1; D possibly corresponds to TRBD2 (5 bases). Germline V gene data show CDR1 as MNHNS and CDR2 as SASEGT. V dropped 8 bases and J dropped 7 bases, with 21 bases sitting between them. The CDR3 is made up of 15 amino acids. The CDR3 nucleotides read TGTGCCAGCTCATCGAGGACCTCCACGGGGAATGAGCAGTTCTTC. This sequence encodes CASSSRTSTGNEQFF.

This clonotype was seen once. The chain combines TRBV7-8 with TRBJ1-1, with D possibly TRBD1 on 5 matching bases. This CDR3 is 15 amino acids long. Deletions cut 5 bases from V and 4 bases from J, with 17 bases between. Looked up from germline, CDR1 is SGHVS and CDR2 is FQNEAQ. CDR3 coding DNA: TGTGCCAGCAGCCTCCTTGGATCGGGGGGCACTGAAGCTTTCTTT. Translating gives CASSLLGSGGTEAFF.

A note on this clonotype: Because the CDR3 is missing its conserved closing phenylalanine or tryptophan, this is likely a read error. The DNA is left out, because the CDR3 cannot be placed on it with certainty; the CDR3 is given as TCRdb lists it. The gene calls are TRBV6-1 and TRBJ2-5; the table assigns TRBD1, which was not confirmed against the DNA. The germline V gene encodes CDR1 MNHNS and CDR2 SASEGT. Ends included, the CDR3 has 13 residues. CDR3 protein: CASSEATRQGHSI.

The chain joins TRBV6-1 to TRBJ2-1, with D possibly matching TRBD1 (8 bases). The CDR3 spans 13 residues. The germline V gene has CDR1 MNHNS and CDR2 SASEGT. V lost 6 bases and J lost 15, with 21 bases in between. The CDR3 DNA follows: TGTGCCAGCAGGGAGATTACAGGGGGGGGCCTGTTCTTC. The encoded protein is CASREITGGGLFF.

This clonotype was detected once. V and J are TRBV6-1 and TRBJ2-2, with TRBD1 as a possible D gene (5 bases). Germline lookup yields CDR1 MNHNS and CDR2 SASEGT. This CDR3 is 17 amino acids long. V was pared by 6 bases and J by 5 bases, with 22 bases between. CDR3 nucleotide sequence: TGTGCCAGCAGGAGAAGTGATTTGGTCAGGGCGACCGGGGAGCTGTTTTTT. Translating gives CASRRSDLVRATGELFF.

A word on this clonotype: The conserved final phenylalanine or tryptophan is absent from the CDR3, which likely points to a read error. The limits of the CDR3 on the DNA are not certain, so only TCRdb's listed CDR3 is given. The V call is TRBV7-2, the J call TRBJ2-5; the DNA was not used to check the table's D call, TRBD1. Germline V gene data show CDR1 as SGHTA and CDR2 as FQGNSA. From its first to its last residue, the CDR3 has 16 amino acids. CDR3 loop: CASSLAGGQGRESQYL.

The gene calls are TRBV11-3 and TRBJ2-1; 10 bases align to TRBD2. The CDR3 runs to 16 residues. The junction had 9 bases not matched to a gene; V was cut back by 4 bases and J by 6 bases. Germline V gene sequence: CDR1 SGHNT, CDR2 YENEEA. The DNA of the CDR3 is TGTGCCAGCAGCTCAGGCCCTAGCGGGAGCGGCAATGAGCAGTTCTTC. This gives the protein CASSSGPSGSGNEQFF.

This chain connects TRBV6-1 to TRBJ2-6; D remains unclear. Germline V gene sequence: CDR1 MNHNS, CDR2 SASEGT. The CDR3 is 14 residues long. Trimming took off 7 bases at V and 0 bases at J, with 7 bases between the two ends. CDR3 protein: CASKYSSGANVLTF. CDR3 bases: TGTGCCAGCAAGTATTCCTCTGGGGCCAACGTCCTGACTTTC.

This clonotype was recorded a few times. The rearrangement links TRBV25-1 to TRBJ2-3; 10 bases are a match to TRBD2. The CDR3 length is 16 residues. Germline V CDR1 and CDR2: MGHDK, SYGVNS. V was pared by 4 bases and J by 5 bases, with 9 bases of the junction left unmatched. The CDR3 is CASSAAAGGPRDTQYF. The CDR3 coding sequence is TGTGCCAGCAGTGCGGCAGCGGGAGGGCCTAGAGATACGCAGTATTTT.